The 22 T cell receptor beta chains given below trace back to one sample, sequenced in a study of blood T cell repertoires in COVID-19. Profiling relied on immunoSEQ multiplex PCR, and the TCRdb table lists in-frame clones only, not all of them. The data contain about 63,000 clones, around 84% of them singletons. The material sequenced was peripheral blood. Receptor source: a human donor in a cohort sampled during active COVID-19.

In DNA form, the CDR3 reads TGTGCCAGCAGTTTAACGGGTCTATCCTACGAGCAGTACTTC. It codes for CASSLTGLSYEQYF. The rearrangement uses TRBV27 and TRBJ2-7; D ambiguous. The CDR3 runs to 14 residues. CDR1 and CDR2 from the germline V gene are MNHEY and SMNVEV (reference sequence). V dropped 2 bases and J dropped 1 base, with 9 bases sitting between them.

The chain links TRBV7-9 to TRBJ1-1; 7 bases line up with TRBD1. V shed 5 bases and J 4 bases; nucleotides not matched to a gene: 10. The CDR3 length is 15 residues. Germline V CDR1 and CDR2: SEHNR, FQNEAQ (reference sequence). Written as DNA, the CDR3 is TGTGCCAGCAGCCAGACAGGGTCCCCGGGCACTGAAGCTTTCTTT. Protein sequence: CASSQTGSPGTEAFF.

The chain joins TRBV19 to TRBJ2-3; D perhaps matches TRBD2 (6 bases). Per the germline V gene, CDR1 is LNHDA and CDR2 is SQIVND (reference sequence). CDR3 length: 14 amino acids. The germline V and J ends were trimmed by 3 bases and 4 bases, with 11 bases remaining between them. The CDR3 sequence: CASSISPSADTQYF. The CDR3 DNA reads as TGTGCCAGTAGTATCTCCCCTAGCGCAGATACGCAGTATTTT.

The CDR3 sequence: CASSLNARGDTQYF. CDR3 nucleotides: TGTGCCAGCAGCTTAAACGCTAGGGGGGATACGCAGTATTTT. This chain connects TRBV7-3 to TRBJ2-3; maybe TRBD1 (6 bases). Trimming took off 1 base at V and 6 bases at J, with 11 bases between the two ends. The CDR3 runs to 14 residues. Germline V CDR1 and CDR2: SGHTA, FQGTGA.

V usage is TRBV29-1 and J usage is TRBJ2-1; 9 nucleotides match TRBD2. Germline V gene sequence: CDR1 SQVTM, CDR2 ANQGSEA. V lost 0 bases to trimming and J lost 7 bases; unmatched junction nucleotides: 19. The CDR3 length is 19 residues. The CDR3 is CSVEEIHPAGGTRGNEQFF. The CDR3 DNA is TGCAGCGTTGAAGAAATTCATCCCGCGGGAGGGACTAGGGGGAATGAGCAGTTCTTC.

This sequence joins TRBV4-1 and TRBJ2-7; weak D call: TRBD1 (6 bases). The CDR3 spans 15 residues. Trimming stripped 1 base from V and 0 bases from J, with 10 bases between. CDR1 is MGHRA and CDR2 is YSYEKL in the germline V gene. The CDR3 DNA is TGCGCCAGCAGCCAAGGAAGGGGGAGCTCCTACGAGCAGTACTTC. Residues: CASSQGRGSSYEQYF.

This clone was detected only once. The chain combines TRBV6-1 with TRBJ1-2, with 8 bases identical to TRBD1. Germline values: CDR1 MNHNS, CDR2 SASEGT. CDR3 size: 15 residues. After removal of 2 bases from V and 7 bases from J, the junction contained 9 bases not matched to a gene. The CDR3 sequence is CASSERGRGLGGYTF. CDR3 bases: TGTGCCAGCAGTGAAAGAGGCAGGGGGCTGGGTGGCTACACCTTC.

The chain combines TRBV16 with TRBJ1-6; 7 bases match TRBD1. The germline CDR1 and CDR2 sequences are KGHSY and FQNENV. J lost 5 bases, V lost 2 bases, and 9 bases had no gene match. This CDR3 region has 17 residues. The CDR3 loop reads CASSQEPGQRHNSPLHF. The CDR3 DNA sequence: TGTGCCAGCAGCCAAGAGCCGGGACAGCGACATAATTCACCCCTCCACTTT.

The rearrangement joins TRBV12-3 or TRBV12-4 to TRBJ2-7; D is uncertain. V lost 3 bases and J 5 bases, leaving 11 bases between the germline ends. The CDR3 spans 13 residues. The chain's CDR3 is CASSFRLSDEQYF. The CDR3, as DNA: TGTGCCAGCAGTTTCAGACTGAGTGACGAGCAGTACTTC.

The chain employs TRBV19 and TRBJ2-7; tentative D call: TRBD2 (5 bases). This CDR3 comprises 13 residues. Looked up from germline, CDR1 is LNHDA and CDR2 is SQIVND (reference sequence). V was trimmed by 4 bases and J by 0 bases, leaving 7 bases between them. In DNA form, the CDR3 reads TGTGCCAGTAGTACCGCGGGCTCCTACGAGCAGTACTTC. Its translation: CASSTAGSYEQYF.

This chain connects TRBV27 to TRBJ2-7; weak D call: TRBD1 (7 bases). Looked up from germline, CDR1 is MNHEY and CDR2 is SMNVEV (reference sequence). The CDR3 has 16 residues. The V end was cut by 2 bases, the J end by 5 bases, with 19 bases between. CDR3 in amino acids: CASSLSADRVADEQYF. Here the CDR3 DNA reads TGTGCCAGCAGTTTAAGCGCAGACAGGGTAGCGGACGAGCAGTACTTC.

As for this clone: Other DNA sequences within the sample encode an identical CDR3. The V gene is TRBV9, the J gene TRBJ1-1; D possibly corresponds to TRBD1 (5 bases). V lost 0 bases and J 3 bases, leaving 6 bases between the germline ends. The CDR3 is 13 amino acids. The V gene's germline CDR1 is SGDLS and CDR2 YYNGEE. The CDR3 DNA reads as TGTGCCAGCAGCGTAGGGGGCCACACTGAAGCTTTCTTT. It yields the protein CASSVGGHTEAFF.

The chain joins TRBV4-1 to TRBJ2-2; 10 bases align to TRBD2. V was pared by 1 base and J by 5 bases, with 4 bases of the junction left unmatched. The CDR3 is made up of 16 amino acids. Per the germline V gene, CDR1 is MGHRA and CDR2 is YSYEKL. The CDR3: CASSQVAGGPTGELFF. The DNA for the CDR3 is TGCGCCAGCAGCCAAGTAGCGGGGGGTCCTACCGGGGAGCTGTTTTTT.

J is TRBJ2-7 and V is TRBV19, with TRBD2 as a possible D gene (5 bases). This CDR3 is built from 14 residues. The V end was cut by 3 bases, the J end by 2 bases, with 11 bases between. Germline V CDR1 and CDR2: LNHDA, SQIVND (reference sequence). Written as DNA, the CDR3 is TGTGCCAGTAGTATTGAAAACGGGGCCTACGAGCAGTACTTC. Amino acid sequence: CASSIENGAYEQYF.

The V gene is TRBV2, the J gene TRBJ2-7; no reliable D call. V lost 3 bases and J lost 2, with 11 bases in between. Germline loops: CDR1 SNHLY, CDR2 FYNNEI. This CDR3 has 14 amino acids. CDR3 loop: CASSDRVFTYEQYF. The DNA of the CDR3 is TGTGCCAGCAGTGACCGGGTTTTCACCTACGAGCAGTACTTC. The variable domain in full, completed from reference TRBV2 and TRBJ2-7, reads EPEVTQTPSHQVTQMGQEVILRCVPISNHLYFYWYRQILGQKVEFLVSFYNNEISEKSEIFDDQFSVERPDGSNFTLKIRSTKLEDSAMYFCASSDRVFTYEQYFGPGTRLTVT.

For the CDR3, the DNA is TGTGCCAGCAGCTTAGCTAGCGGGGGTGCGGTATGGGAGCAGTTCTTC. Its translation is CASSLASGGAVWEQFF. V is TRBV7-6 and J is TRBJ2-1, with TRBD2 identical over 9 bases. CDR1 is SGHVS and CDR2 is FNYEAQ in the germline V gene. The CDR3 spans 16 residues. The junction had 10 bases not matched to a gene; V was cut back by 0 bases and J by 10 bases.

This sequence joins TRBV19 and TRBJ1-1; 10 bases map to TRBD1. The germline CDR1 and CDR2 sequences are LNHDA and SQIVND (reference sequence). The V and J ends lost 5 bases and 11 bases, in that order; junction bases with no gene match: 11. The CDR3 spans 14 residues. The CDR3 nucleotides read TGTGCCAGTAGTTTCGGGACAGGGGTGGTTCGGGCTTTCTTT. It yields the protein CASSFGTGVVRAFF.

The rearrangement uses TRBV4-2 and TRBJ1-2; D perhaps matches TRBD1 (5 bases). V was clipped by 0 bases and J by 4 bases, with 15 bases between them. Germline-derived CDR1 and CDR2 are LGHNA and YNFKEQ. The CDR3 consists of 16 residues. Here the CDR3 DNA reads TGTGCCAGCAGCCAAGATAGGGGCACAGCCCCCTATGGCTACACCTTC. Its protein product is CASSQDRGTAPYGYTF.

This clone was recorded once. The genes are TRBV4-3 and TRBJ2-1, with TRBD2 matching 11 bases. Germline-derived CDR1 and CDR2 are LGHNA and YSLEER. The junction had 13 bases not matched to a gene; V was cut back by 4 bases and J by 5 bases. This CDR3 has 18 residues. Here the CDR3 reads CASSRKDTVAGGDNEQFF. CDR3 DNA: TGCGCCAGCAGCCGAAAAGATACTGTAGCGGGGGGGGACAATGAGCAGTTCTTC.

There are a few counts of this clone. The V gene is TRBV20-1, the J gene TRBJ1-2; D might be TRBD1 (5 bases). CDR3 length: 12 amino acids. Germline CDR1 is DFQATT and CDR2 is SNEGSKA (reference sequence). The V end lost 3 bases, the J end lost 7 bases, and 12 bases lay between the germline ends. CDR3 sequence (DNA): TGCAGTGCTAGTAGGGGTTCAGGTGGCTACACCTTC. It encodes CSASRGSGGYTF.

The chain has TRBV27 and TRBJ2-1, with TRBD2 matching 8 bases. This CDR3 is 15 amino acids long. The germline V gene has CDR1 MNHEY and CDR2 SMNVEV (reference sequence). V lost 2 bases to trimming and J lost 6 bases; unmatched junction nucleotides: 6. This CDR3 reads CASSLDGGGFNEQFF. The DNA of the CDR3 is TGTGCCAGCAGTTTAGACGGGGGGGGCTTCAATGAGCAGTTCTTC.

CDR3 in amino acids: CAISKRGSRDTQYF. CDR3 coding DNA: TGTGCCATCAGTAAACGGGGGAGTCGTGATACGCAGTATTTT. The chain is built from TRBV10-3 and TRBJ2-3; tentative D call: TRBD2 (6 bases). V gave up 5 bases and J gave up 6 bases, with 15 bases separating them. The CDR3 length is 14 residues. Germline CDR1 and CDR2: ENHRY and SYGVKD.